This T cell receptor beta chain emerged from a study of identical twins. Note on this clonotype: Its specificity is unknown.

TCRdb analysed the 5' RACE reads with MiXCR anew, one entry per CDR3 protein. This sample has a few hundred thousand distinct CDR3 sequences, with about 8.3% found just once. The germline CDR1 and CDR2 sequences are DFQATT and SNEGSKA (reference sequence). The CDR3 has 17 amino acids. V was pared by 1 base and J by 1 base, with 9 bases of the junction left unmatched. Study findings and constraints: Beta out-of-frame twin sharing showed a weaker excess. The analysis was cross-sectional rather than longitudinal within donors.

These data also featured in a second study, about yellow fever vaccine responses in identical twins.

The chain combines TRBV20-1 with TRBJ2-7; 11 bases match TRBD2. This clonotype was obtained from a woman younger than 30 in good health. Sequencing input: memory (CD45RO+) T cells sorted from blood. CDR3 DNA sequence: TGCAGTGCTAGAGTCCTACTAGCGGGAGTTCTTTCCTACGAGCAGTACTTC. Its protein product is CSARVLLAGVLSYEQYF.